These 23 T cell receptor beta chains originate from one sample sequenced in a study of T-cell reconstitution after alpha-beta-depleted transplantation in children. TCRbeta library preparation incorporated unique molecular identifiers. TCRdb independently ran MiXCR on the PCR reads; one entry per CDR3 protein. The sample consists of around 250,000 distinct CDR3 sequences, roughly 8.2% of them appearing once. The sequencing used PBMCs, mostly from graft donor cells, collected 180 days after TCRalphabeta/CD19-depleted stem cell transplant. The receptors come from a male patient aged 10 to 17 who had a stem cell transplant for acute lymphoblastic leukemia, so the T cells may come from the graft donor.

In the case of this clonotype: A much larger clone is a single base away; this may be a read error. This likely comes from a read error, as the CDR3 has no conserved phenylalanine or tryptophan at its end. The chain couples TRBV12-3 or TRBV12-4 to TRBJ2-7; possibly TRBD2 for D (6 bases). The germline V and J ends were trimmed by 6 bases and 2 bases, with 11 bases remaining between them. The CDR3 length is 13 residues. CDR3 residues: CASSASGAYEQYC. The CDR3 region has the DNA TGTGCCAGCAGCGCGTCGGGAGCCTACGAGCAGTACTGC.

Notes on this clonotype: This may come from a read error, since a much larger clone is one base off. The CDR3 nucleotides are TGTGCCAGTAGTATAGGGGACAGGCTCTACAATGAGCAGTTCTTC. Protein product: CASSIGDRLYNEQFF. This rearrangement joins TRBV19 to TRBJ2-1; 8 nucleotides line up with TRBD1. Germline V gene data show CDR1 as LNHDA and CDR2 as SQIVND (reference sequence). The J segment lost 3 bases and the V segment lost 1 base, leaving 2 bases of the junction unmatched. This CDR3 is 15 amino acids long.

This clonotype was seen at least ten times. For the CDR3, the DNA is TGTGCCAGCAGTTTCCCGGTCCAGGGAGGGAGTGGCTACACCTTC. This codes for CASSFPVQGGSGYTF. The rearrangement links TRBV28 to TRBJ1-2; maybe TRBD1 (5 bases). The V end lost 3 bases, the J end lost 7 bases, and 18 bases lay between the germline ends. Germline-derived CDR1 and CDR2 are MDHEN and SYDVKM. CDR3 length equals 15 residues.

This clonotype has only a few counts. This sequence joins TRBV24-1 and TRBJ2-1; 7 bases map to TRBD1. V shed 6 bases, J shed 6 bases, and the junction held 16 bases outside the gene matches. This CDR3 has 17 amino acids. Looked up from germline, CDR1 is KGHDR and CDR2 is SFDVKD. This CDR3 reads CATSPGTVPLRGNEQFF. CDR3 DNA: TGTGCCACCAGTCCTGGGACAGTTCCACTCCGGGGCAATGAGCAGTTCTTC.

This clonotype came up many times. V and J are TRBV20-1 and TRBJ2-2; 11 bases are a match to TRBD2. The CDR3 is made up of 15 amino acids. V lost 6 bases and J lost 1; bases outside the gene matches: 4. Germline CDR1 is DFQATT and CDR2 is SNEGSKA (reference sequence). The CDR3 loop is CSANSGRENTGELFF. CDR3 coding DNA: TGCAGTGCCAATAGCGGGAGGGAGAACACCGGGGAGCTGTTTTTT.

The table lists this clonotype with many counts. V and J are TRBV5-1 and TRBJ2-3; no reliable D call. Germline CDR1 is SGHRS and CDR2 is YFSETQ. Trimming removed 0 bases at V and 1 base at J, with 18 bases between. CDR3 length: 18 amino acids. The CDR3 nucleotides read TGCGCCAGCAGCTTGGTCCCCCGAACCCTCTCCGGCACAGATACGCAGTATTTT. It is translated as CASSLVPRTLSGTDTQYF.

There are many counts of this clonotype. This chain links TRBV6-5 with TRBJ2-5; D call uncertain. V gave up 3 bases and J gave up 4 bases, with 9 bases separating them. The germline CDR1 and CDR2 sequences are MNHEY and SVGAGI. This CDR3 comprises 13 residues. The DNA for the CDR3 is TGTGCCAGCAGTTATACTGGACGAGAGACCCAGTACTTC. The encoded protein is CASSYTGRETQYF.

This clonotype showed up many times. This chain uses TRBV4-1 with TRBJ2-3; 13 bases are shared with TRBD2. The CDR3 spans 20 residues. Germline CDR1 MGHRA, CDR2 YSYEKL. J lost 2 bases, V lost 3 bases, and 14 bases had no gene match. The CDR3 sequence is CASSHPGLAGPKSYTDTQYF. The CDR3 coding sequence is TGCGCCAGCAGCCACCCGGGACTAGCGGGACCCAAATCCTACACAGATACGCAGTATTTT.

This clonotype was seen many times. Because it lacks the conserved phenylalanine or tryptophan at the end, this CDR3 is likely a read error. The limits of the CDR3 on the DNA are not certain, so only TCRdb's listed CDR3 is given. This rearrangement joins TRBV7-6 to TRBJ2-7; the table's D call, TRBD2, has no DNA check behind it. Per the germline V gene, CDR1 is SGHVS and CDR2 is FNYEAQ. The CDR3 extends over 16 residues, inclusive of both ends. CDR3 in amino acids: CASSCPLAGGPRRNTA.

The table lists this clonotype with many counts. The chain's CDR3 is CASMFQETQYF. As DNA, the CDR3 is TGCGCCAGCATGTTCCAAGAGACCCAGTACTTC. The chain has TRBV5-1 and TRBJ2-5; D gene ambiguous. This CDR3 has 11 residues. Germline-derived CDR1 and CDR2 are SGHRS and YFSETQ. V was trimmed by 6 bases and J by 1 base, leaving 4 bases between them.

The chain has TRBV7-9 and TRBJ2-4, with D tentatively TRBD2 (6 bases). The CDR3 loop spans 16 amino acids. Between the trimmed V and J ends, which lost 2 bases and 6 bases, there was a span of 17 bases. Germline V gene lookup returns CDR1 SEHNR and CDR2 FQNEAQ (reference sequence). The CDR3: CASSLTEGKDRNIQYF. The CDR3 DNA reads TGTGCCAGCAGCTTAACGGAGGGAAAGGATAGAAACATTCAGTACTTC.

This clonotype appeared many times. This chain joins TRBV4-3 and TRBJ2-7, with TRBD1 identical over 8 bases. The CDR3 contains 14 residues. Unmatched junction bases numbered 6, after V lost 5 bases and J lost 3 bases. Germline assignment: CDR1 LGHNA and CDR2 YSLEER. The DNA for the CDR3 is TGCGCCAGCAGCGACGGACAGGGCGGCTACGAGCAGTACTTC. This gives the protein CASSDGQGGYEQYF.

The table lists this clonotype with many counts. The rearrangement joins TRBV12-3 or TRBV12-4 to TRBJ2-1, with 8 bases aligning to TRBD2. Unmatched junction bases numbered 13, after V lost 4 bases and J lost 5 bases. The CDR3 totals 17 residues. The DNA of the CDR3 is TGTGCCAGCAGTTATGATCCGGGACTAGGGCTGAACAATGAGCAGTTCTTC. This encodes CASSYDPGLGLNNEQFF.

In its sample, this clonotype was seen a few times. The chain carries TRBV6-1 and TRBJ1-5; 11 bases are a match to TRBD1. The germline V gene encodes CDR1 MNHNS and CDR2 SASEGT. V gave up 5 bases and J gave up 0 bases; unmatched junction bases: 3. The CDR3 is 16 residues long. For the CDR3, the DNA is TGTGCCAGCAGTAGGACAGGGGGCAATAGCAATCAGCCCCAGCATTTT. Translated, it gives CASSRTGGNSNQPQHF.

The sample holds many counts of this clonotype. This rearrangement joins TRBV29-1 to TRBJ2-2, with D perhaps TRBD2 (5 bases). Germline assignment: CDR1 SQVTM and CDR2 ANQGSEA. This CDR3 region has 15 residues. V lost 0 bases, J lost 0 bases, and 8 bases lay in between. This CDR3 is CSVEDGITNTGELFF. For the CDR3, the DNA is TGCAGCGTTGAAGACGGGATTACGAACACCGGGGAGCTGTTTTTT.

This clonotype was found many times. CDR3 in amino acids: CASSYSNRGRYGYTF. CDR3 coding DNA: TGTGCCAGCAGTTACTCGAACAGGGGAAGGTATGGCTACACCTTC. The genes are TRBV6-5 and TRBJ1-2; 7 nucleotides match TRBD1. Trimming at V came to 0 bases and at J to 5 bases, leaving 6 bases not matched to a gene. This CDR3 has 15 amino acids. The germline V gene has CDR1 MNHEY and CDR2 SVGAGI.

This clonotype was counted many times. The J gene is TRBJ2-7, the V gene TRBV6-1, with 7 bases lining up with TRBD1. V shed 6 bases, J shed 3 bases, and the junction held 2 bases outside the gene matches. The CDR3 covers 12 residues. Germline CDR1 and CDR2: MNHNS and SASEGT. The CDR3 coding sequence is TGTGCCAGCAGGGCAGGGGGCTACGAGCAGTACTTC. It specifies CASRAGGYEQYF.

This clonotype came up many times. The chain couples TRBV13 to TRBJ2-1; perhaps TRBD1 as D (6 bases). The CDR3 has 15 residues. V lost 0 bases and J lost 3, with 9 bases in between. Germline values: CDR1 PRHDT, CDR2 FYEKMQ (reference sequence). CDR3 coding DNA: TGTGCCAGCAGCTTAGGGGGGGCCCTCTACAATGAGCAGTTCTTC. Protein product: CASSLGGALYNEQFF. Variable domain in full (rest from reference TRBV13 and TRBJ2-1): AAGVIQSPRHLIKEKRETATLKCYPIPRHDTVYWYQQGPGQDPQFLISFYEKMQSDKGSIPDRFSAQQFSDYHSELNMSSLELGDSALYFCASSLGGALYNEQFFGPGTRLTVL.

The sample holds many counts of this clonotype. V gene TRBV7-2 combines with J gene TRBJ2-7, with D perhaps TRBD2 (5 bases). V was pared by 2 bases and J by 0 bases, with 8 bases between. The CDR3 is 14 amino acids. CDR1 and CDR2 from the germline V gene are SGHTA and FQGNSA. CDR3 amino acids: CASSLWSGSYEQYF. The CDR3 DNA sequence: TGTGCCAGCAGCTTATGGAGCGGCTCCTACGAGCAGTACTTC. Together with reference TRBV7-2 and TRBJ2-7, the CDR3 gives the full variable domain: GAGVSQSPSNKVTEKGKDVELRCDPISGHTALYWYRQSLGQGLEFLIYFQGNSAPDKSGLPSDRFSAERTGGSVSTLTIQRTQQEDSAVYLCASSLWSGSYEQYFGPGTRLTVT.

This clonotype was found many times. This chain links TRBV12-3 or TRBV12-4 with TRBJ1-1; D not resolved. The V gene lost 3 bases and the J gene lost 1 base, with 12 bases spanning the gap. CDR3 size: 15 residues. CDR3 sequence: CASSFRRMENTEAFF. The CDR3 DNA reads TGTGCCAGCAGTTTTAGGCGGATGGAGAACACTGAAGCTTTCTTT.

The table lists this clonotype with many counts. The chain is built from TRBV5-1 and TRBJ2-5; 10 nucleotides agree with TRBD2. The germline V gene has CDR1 SGHRS and CDR2 YFSETQ. The CDR3 has 19 residues. V lost 1 base and J lost 3; bases outside the gene matches: 15. The CDR3 sequence is CASSLSKWLAGVGEETQYF. The CDR3 region has the DNA TGCGCCAGCAGCTTGAGTAAATGGCTAGCGGGAGTCGGTGAAGAGACCCAGTACTTC.

This clonotype was observed a handful of times. The chain combines TRBV18 with TRBJ2-5, with D unresolved. Between the trimmed V and J ends, which lost 6 bases and 4 bases, there was a span of 12 bases. The CDR3 length is 13 residues. Looked up from germline, CDR1 is KGHSH and CDR2 is LQKENI. The CDR3 bases are TGTGCCAGCTCGACCCGTGGGCGAGAGACCCAGTACTTC. Its protein product is CASSTRGRETQYF.

This clonotype was seen a few times. The genes are TRBV19 and TRBJ1-1; D not certain. This CDR3 comprises 15 residues. Germline CDR1 LNHDA, CDR2 SQIVND (reference sequence). Trimming shortened V by 5 bases and J by 1 base, and 14 bases separated the two germline ends. For the CDR3, the DNA is TGTGCCAGTAGTCCCCTAAAGACGGGGAACACTGAAGCTTTCTTT. This sequence encodes CASSPLKTGNTEAFF.